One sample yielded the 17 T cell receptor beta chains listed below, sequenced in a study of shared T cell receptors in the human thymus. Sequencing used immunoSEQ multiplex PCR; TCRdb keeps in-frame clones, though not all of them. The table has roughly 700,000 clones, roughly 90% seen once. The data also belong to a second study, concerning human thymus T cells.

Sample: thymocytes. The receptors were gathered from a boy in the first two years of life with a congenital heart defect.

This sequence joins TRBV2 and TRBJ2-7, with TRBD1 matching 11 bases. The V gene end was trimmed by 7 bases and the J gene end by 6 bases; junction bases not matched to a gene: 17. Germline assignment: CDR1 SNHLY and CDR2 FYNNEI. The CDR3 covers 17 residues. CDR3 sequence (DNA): TGTGCCAGCACCGGGACGGGCCGGGGGACAGGGGGGATCGAGCAGTACTTC. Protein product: CASTGTGRGTGGIEQYF.

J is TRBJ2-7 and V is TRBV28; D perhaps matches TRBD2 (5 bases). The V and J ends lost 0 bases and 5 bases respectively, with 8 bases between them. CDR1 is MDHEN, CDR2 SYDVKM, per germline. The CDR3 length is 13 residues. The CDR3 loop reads CASSLWLAHEQYF. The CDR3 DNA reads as TGTGCCAGCAGTTTATGGCTAGCCCACGAGCAGTACTTC.

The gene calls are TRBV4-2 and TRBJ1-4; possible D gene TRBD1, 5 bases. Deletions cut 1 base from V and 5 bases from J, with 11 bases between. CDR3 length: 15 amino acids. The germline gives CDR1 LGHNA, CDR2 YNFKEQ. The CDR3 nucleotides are TGTGCCAGCAGCCAAGTCCGACAGTCAAATGAAAAACTGTTTTTT. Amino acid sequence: CASSQVRQSNEKLFF.

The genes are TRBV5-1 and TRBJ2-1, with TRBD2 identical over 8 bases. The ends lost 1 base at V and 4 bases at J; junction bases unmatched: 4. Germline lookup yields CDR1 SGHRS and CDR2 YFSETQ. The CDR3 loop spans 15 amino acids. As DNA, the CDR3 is TGCGCCAGCAGCTTGTACGCGGGAGGTTACAATGAGCAGTTCTTC. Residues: CASSLYAGGYNEQFF.

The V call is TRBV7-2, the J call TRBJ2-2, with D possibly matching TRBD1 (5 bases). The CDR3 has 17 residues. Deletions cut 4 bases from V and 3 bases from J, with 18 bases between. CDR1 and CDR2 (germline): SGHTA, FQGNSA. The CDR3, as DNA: TGTGCCAGCAGCTCCCTAGGGGTTGGGTGGGACACCGGGGAGCTGTTTTTT. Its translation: CASSSLGVGWDTGELFF. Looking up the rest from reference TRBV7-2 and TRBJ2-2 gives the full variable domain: GAGVSQSPSNKVTEKGKDVELRCDPISGHTALYWYRQSLGQGLEFLIYFQGNSAPDKSGLPSDRFSAERTGGSVSTLTIQRTQQEDSAVYLCASSSLGVGWDTGELFFGEGSRLTVL.

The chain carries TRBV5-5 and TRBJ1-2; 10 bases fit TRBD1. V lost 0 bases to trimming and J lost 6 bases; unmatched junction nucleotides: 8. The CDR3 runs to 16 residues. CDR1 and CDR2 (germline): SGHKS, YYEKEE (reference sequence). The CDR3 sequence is CASSLGDGTGDNGYTF. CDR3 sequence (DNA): TGTGCCAGCAGCTTGGGGGACGGGACAGGGGACAATGGCTACACCTTC.

CDR3 amino acids: CASWGRDQSSYEQYF. CDR3 DNA sequence: TGTGCCAGCTGGGGGAGGGATCAGAGCTCCTACGAGCAGTACTTC. The V gene is TRBV11-2, the J gene TRBJ2-7; 7 nucleotides agree with TRBD2. This CDR3 contains 15 residues. The V gene end was trimmed by 8 bases and the J gene end by 0 bases; junction bases not matched to a gene: 10. Germline V gene data show CDR1 as SGHAT and CDR2 as FQNNGV.

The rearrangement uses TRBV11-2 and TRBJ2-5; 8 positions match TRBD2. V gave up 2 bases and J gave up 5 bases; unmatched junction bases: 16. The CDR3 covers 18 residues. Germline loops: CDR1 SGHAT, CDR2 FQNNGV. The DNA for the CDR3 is TGTGCCAGCAGCTTAAACCGGGAAGCGGGAGCGGCAGAGGAGACCCAGTACTTC. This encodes CASSLNREAGAAEETQYF.

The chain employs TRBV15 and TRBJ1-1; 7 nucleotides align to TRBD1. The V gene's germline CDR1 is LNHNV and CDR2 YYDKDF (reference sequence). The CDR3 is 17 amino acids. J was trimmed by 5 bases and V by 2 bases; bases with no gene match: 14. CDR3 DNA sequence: TGTGCCACCAGCAGAATACACCACCGACAGGGCCGGACTGAAGCTTTCTTT. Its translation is CATSRIHHRQGRTEAFF.

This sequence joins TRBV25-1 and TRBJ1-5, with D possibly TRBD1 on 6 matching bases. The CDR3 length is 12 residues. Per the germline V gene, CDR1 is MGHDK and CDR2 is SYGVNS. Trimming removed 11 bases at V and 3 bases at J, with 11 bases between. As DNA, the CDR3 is TGTGCCGGGACACCTGACAATCAGCCCCAGCATTTT. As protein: CAGTPDNQPQHF. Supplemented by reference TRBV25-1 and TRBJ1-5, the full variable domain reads EADIYQTPRYLVIGTGKKITLECSQTMGHDKMYWYQQDPGMELHLIHYSYGVNSTEKGDLSSESTVSRIRTEHFPLTLESARPSHTSQYLCAGTPDNQPQHFGDGTRLSIL.

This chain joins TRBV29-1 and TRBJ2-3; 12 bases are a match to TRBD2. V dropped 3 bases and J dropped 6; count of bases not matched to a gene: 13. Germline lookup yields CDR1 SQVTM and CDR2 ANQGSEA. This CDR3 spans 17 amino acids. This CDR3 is CSVEKGGASGRVDTQYF. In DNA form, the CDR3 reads TGCAGCGTTGAGAAAGGAGGAGCTAGCGGGAGGGTCGATACGCAGTATTTT.

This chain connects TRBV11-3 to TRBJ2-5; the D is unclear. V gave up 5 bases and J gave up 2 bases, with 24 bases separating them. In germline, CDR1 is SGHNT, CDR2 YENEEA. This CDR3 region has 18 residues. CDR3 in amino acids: CASSPLPLAEQSQETQYF. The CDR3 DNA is TGTGCCAGCAGCCCTCTCCCCTTGGCGGAGCAGTCTCAAGAGACCCAGTACTTC.

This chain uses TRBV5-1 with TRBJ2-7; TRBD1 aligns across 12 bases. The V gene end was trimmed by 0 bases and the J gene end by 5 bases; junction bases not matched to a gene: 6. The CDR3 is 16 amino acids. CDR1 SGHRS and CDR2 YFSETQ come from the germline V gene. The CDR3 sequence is CASSLARDRGPHEQYF. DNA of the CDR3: TGCGCCAGCAGCTTGGCCCGGGACAGGGGGCCACACGAGCAGTACTTC.

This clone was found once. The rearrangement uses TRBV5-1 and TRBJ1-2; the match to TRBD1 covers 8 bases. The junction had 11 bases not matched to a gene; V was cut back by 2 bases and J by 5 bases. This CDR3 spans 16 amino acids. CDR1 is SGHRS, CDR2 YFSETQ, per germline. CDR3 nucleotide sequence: TGCGCCAGCAGCTTCTCGGGACAGGTGGATCAATATGGCTACACCTTC. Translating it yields CASSFSGQVDQYGYTF.

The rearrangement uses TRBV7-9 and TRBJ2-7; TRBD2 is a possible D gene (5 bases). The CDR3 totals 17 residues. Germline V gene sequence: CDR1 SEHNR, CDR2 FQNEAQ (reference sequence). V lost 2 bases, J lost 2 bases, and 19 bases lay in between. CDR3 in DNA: TGTGCCAGCAGCTTATGGCCCGGCGAGGGCGCCACCTACGAGCAGTACTTC. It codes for CASSLWPGEGATYEQYF.

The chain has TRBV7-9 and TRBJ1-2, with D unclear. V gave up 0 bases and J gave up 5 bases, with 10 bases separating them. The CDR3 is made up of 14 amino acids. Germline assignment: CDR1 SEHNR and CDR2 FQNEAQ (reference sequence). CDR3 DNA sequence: TGTGCCAGCAGCTTAGCGGCGGATACTTATGGCTACACCTTC. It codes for CASSLAADTYGYTF. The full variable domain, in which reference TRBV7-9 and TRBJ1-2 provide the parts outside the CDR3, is DTGVSQNPRHKITKRGQNVTFRCDPISEHNRLYWYRQTLGQGPEFLTYFQNEAQLEKSRLLSDRFSAERPKGSFSTLEIQRTEQGDSAMYLCASSLAADTYGYTFGSGTRLTVV.

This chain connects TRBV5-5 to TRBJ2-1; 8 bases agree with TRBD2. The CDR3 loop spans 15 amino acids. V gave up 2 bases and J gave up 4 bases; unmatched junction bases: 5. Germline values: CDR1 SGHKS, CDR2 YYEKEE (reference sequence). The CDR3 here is CASSFSGRWYNEQFF. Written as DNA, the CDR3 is TGTGCCAGCAGCTTCAGCGGGAGATGGTACAATGAGCAGTTCTTC.